This passage covers 5 T cell receptor beta chains from one sample sequenced in a study of T cells in Graves' hyperthyroidism and ophthalmopathy. Amplification targeted TCR beta CDR3 regions from RNA transcripts. When the TCR CDR3 underwent first-round RT-PCR, the HTBI primer set was used. TCRdb re-derived calls from the multiplex PCR reads in MiXCR, one entry per CDR3 protein. The profile shows more than 550,000 distinct CDR3 sequences, approximately 42% of them singletons. The sequenced sample consisted of peripheral blood or thyroid tissue (not recorded which). All receptors come from an adult man with Graves' disease, either hyperthyroidism or ophthalmopathy (not recorded which).

This clonotype was seen a few times. The chain links TRBV2 to TRBJ2-7; tentative D call: TRBD1 (6 bases). This CDR3 spans 17 amino acids. The germline V and J ends were trimmed by 5 bases and 1 base, with 21 bases remaining between them. Germline V gene lookup returns CDR1 SNHLY and CDR2 FYNNEI. This CDR3 reads CASSLAEGDTGSYEQYF. CDR3 DNA: TGTGCCAGCAGTTTAGCTGAAGGGGATACAGGGTCCTACGAGCAGTACTTC.

This clonotype was seen ten or more times. This chain joins TRBV19 and TRBJ1-5; 10 nucleotides match TRBD1. Germline CDR1 is LNHDA and CDR2 is SQIVND (reference sequence). The ends lost 7 bases at V and 1 base at J; junction bases unmatched: 4. This CDR3 is 15 amino acids long. This CDR3 reads CASTLDRGSNQPQHF. The CDR3 region has the DNA TGTGCCAGTACCCTGGACAGGGGGAGCAATCAGCCCCAGCATTTT. The variable domain in full, with the rest retrieved from reference TRBV19 and TRBJ1-5, is DGGITQSPKYLFRKEGQNVTLSCEQNLNHDAMYWYRQDPGQGLRLIYYSQIVNDFQKGDIAEGYSVSREKKESFPLTVTSAQKNPTAFYLCASTLDRGSNQPQHFGDGTRLSIL.

V and J are TRBV10-3 and TRBJ1-6; no definite D call. The CDR3 loop spans 15 amino acids. Germline values: CDR1 ENHRY, CDR2 SYGVKD. V lost 3 bases and J lost 2, with 8 bases in between. The CDR3, as DNA: TGTGCCATCAGTGAAGAGATCACCTATAATTCACCCCTCCACTTT. Translation gives CAISEEITYNSPLHF.

This clonotype has only one observation. Since the CDR3 does not end with the conserved phenylalanine or tryptophan, this likely comes from a read error. The DNA is omitted, as the CDR3 cannot be located on it reliably, and the CDR3 follows TCRdb's listing. The chain employs TRBV2 and TRBJ1-4; TRBD1 is the table's D call and was not checked against the DNA. Termini included, the CDR3 measures 9 amino acids. CDR1 and CDR2 from the germline V gene are SNHLY and FYNNEI. This CDR3 is CASTLDREL.

This clonotype was detected many times. This CDR3 is CAISGDRETEKLFF. The CDR3 coding sequence is TGTGCCATCAGTGGGGACAGGGAGACTGAAAAACTGTTTTTT. This rearrangement joins TRBV10-3 to TRBJ1-4; 9 bases align to TRBD1. Trimming removed 4 bases from V and 7 bases from J; junction bases left unmatched: 4. The germline CDR1 and CDR2 sequences are ENHRY and SYGVKD. This CDR3 region has 14 residues.